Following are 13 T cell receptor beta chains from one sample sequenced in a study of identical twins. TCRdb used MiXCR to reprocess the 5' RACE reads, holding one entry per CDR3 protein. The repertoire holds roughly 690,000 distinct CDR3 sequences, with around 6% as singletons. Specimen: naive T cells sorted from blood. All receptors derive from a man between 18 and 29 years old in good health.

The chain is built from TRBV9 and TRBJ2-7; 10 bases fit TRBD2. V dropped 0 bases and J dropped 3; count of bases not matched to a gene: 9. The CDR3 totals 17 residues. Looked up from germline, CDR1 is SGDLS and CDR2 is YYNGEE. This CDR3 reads CASSVGIAGGSLYEQYF. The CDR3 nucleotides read TGTGCCAGCAGCGTAGGCATAGCGGGAGGTTCCCTCTACGAGCAGTACTTC.

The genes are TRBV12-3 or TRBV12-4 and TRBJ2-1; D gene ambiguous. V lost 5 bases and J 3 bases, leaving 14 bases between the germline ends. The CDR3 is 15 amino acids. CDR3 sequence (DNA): TGTGCCAGCAGTCCTGAGAACCCCATCTACAATGAGCAGTTCTTC. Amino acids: CASSPENPIYNEQFF.

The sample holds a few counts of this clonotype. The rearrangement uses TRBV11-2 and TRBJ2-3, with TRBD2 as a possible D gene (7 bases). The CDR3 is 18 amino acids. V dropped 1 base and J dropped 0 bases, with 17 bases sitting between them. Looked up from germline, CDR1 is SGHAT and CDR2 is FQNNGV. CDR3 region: CASSLGGGGGSSTDTQYF. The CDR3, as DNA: TGTGCCAGCAGCTTAGGAGGGGGGGGAGGGTCTAGCACAGATACGCAGTATTTT. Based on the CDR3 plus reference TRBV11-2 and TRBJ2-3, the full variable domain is EAGVAQSPRYKIIEKRQSVAFWCNPISGHATLYWYQQILGQGPKLLIQFQNNGVVDDSQLPKDRFSAERLKGVDSTLKIQPAKLEDSAVYLCASSLGGGGGSSTDTQYFGPGTRLTVL.

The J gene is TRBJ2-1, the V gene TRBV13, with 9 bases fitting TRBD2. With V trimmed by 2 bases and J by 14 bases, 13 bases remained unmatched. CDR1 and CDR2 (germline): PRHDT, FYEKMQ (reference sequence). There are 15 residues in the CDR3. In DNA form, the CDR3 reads TGTGCCAGCAGCTTACAGGTTAGCGGGAGACGTTGGGAGTTCTTC. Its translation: CASSLQVSGRRWEFF. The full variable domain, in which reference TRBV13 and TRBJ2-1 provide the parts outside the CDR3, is AAGVIQSPRHLIKEKRETATLKCYPIPRHDTVYWYQQGPGQDPQFLISFYEKMQSDKGSIPDRFSAQQFSDYHSELNMSSLELGDSALYFCASSLQVSGRRWEFFGPGTRLTVL.

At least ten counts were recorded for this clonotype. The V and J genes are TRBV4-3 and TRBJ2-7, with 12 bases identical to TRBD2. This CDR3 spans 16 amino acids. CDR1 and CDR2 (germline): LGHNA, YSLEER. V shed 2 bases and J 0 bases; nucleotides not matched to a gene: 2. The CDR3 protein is CASSQILAGGSYEQYF. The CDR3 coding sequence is TGCGCCAGCAGCCAAATACTAGCGGGAGGCTCCTACGAGCAGTACTTC.

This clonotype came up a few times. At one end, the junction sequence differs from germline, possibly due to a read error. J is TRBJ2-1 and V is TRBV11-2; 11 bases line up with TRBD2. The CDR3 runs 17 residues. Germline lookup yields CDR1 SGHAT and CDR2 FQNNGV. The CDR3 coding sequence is TGTGCCAGCAGCGTAGAAAGACTAGCGGGAAATTACAATGAGCAGTTCTTC. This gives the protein CASSVERLAGNYNEQFF. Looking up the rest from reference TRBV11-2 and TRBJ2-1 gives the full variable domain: EAGVAQSPRYKIIEKRQSVAFWCNPISGHATLYWYQQILGQGPKLLIQFQNNGVVDDSQLPKDRFSAERLKGVDSTLKIQPAKLEDSAVYLCASSVERLAGNYNEQFFGPGTRLTVL.

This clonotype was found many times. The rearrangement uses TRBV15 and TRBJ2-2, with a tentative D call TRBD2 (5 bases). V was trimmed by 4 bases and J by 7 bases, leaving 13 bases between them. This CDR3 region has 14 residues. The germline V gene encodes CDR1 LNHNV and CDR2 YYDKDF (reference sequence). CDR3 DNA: TGTGCCACCAGCAAAGCGGAAGGGATCGGGGAGCTGTTTTTT. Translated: CATSKAEGIGELFF.

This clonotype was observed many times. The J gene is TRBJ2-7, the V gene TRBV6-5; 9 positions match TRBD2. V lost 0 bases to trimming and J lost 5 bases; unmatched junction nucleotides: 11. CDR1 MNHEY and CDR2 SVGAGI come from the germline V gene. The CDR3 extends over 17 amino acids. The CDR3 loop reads CASSYSSGPSGNNEQYF. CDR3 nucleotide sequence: TGTGCCAGCAGTTACTCGTCTGGGCCTAGCGGGAATAACGAGCAGTACTTC.

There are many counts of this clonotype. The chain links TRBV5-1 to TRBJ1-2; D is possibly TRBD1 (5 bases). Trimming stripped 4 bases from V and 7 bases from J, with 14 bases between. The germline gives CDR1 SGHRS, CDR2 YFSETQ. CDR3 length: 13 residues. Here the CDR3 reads CASSQGTMGGYTF. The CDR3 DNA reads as TGCGCCAGCAGCCAAGGGACCATGGGTGGCTACACCTTC. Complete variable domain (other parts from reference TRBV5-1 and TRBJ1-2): KAGVTQTPRYLIKTRGQQVTLSCSPISGHRSVSWYQQTPGQGLQFLFEYFSETQRNKGNFPGRFSGRQFSNSRSEMNVSTLELGDSALYLCASSQGTMGGYTFGSGTRLTVV.

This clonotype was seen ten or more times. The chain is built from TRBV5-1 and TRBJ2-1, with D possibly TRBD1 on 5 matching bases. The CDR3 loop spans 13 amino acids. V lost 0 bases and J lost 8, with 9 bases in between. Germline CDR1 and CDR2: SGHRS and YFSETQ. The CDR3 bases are TGCGCCAGCAGCTTGGGCGACAGAGATGAGCAGTTCTTC. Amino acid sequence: CASSLGDRDEQFF. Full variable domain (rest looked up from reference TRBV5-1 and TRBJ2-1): KAGVTQTPRYLIKTRGQQVTLSCSPISGHRSVSWYQQTPGQGLQFLFEYFSETQRNKGNFPGRFSGRQFSNSRSEMNVSTLELGDSALYLCASSLGDRDEQFFGPGTRLTVL.

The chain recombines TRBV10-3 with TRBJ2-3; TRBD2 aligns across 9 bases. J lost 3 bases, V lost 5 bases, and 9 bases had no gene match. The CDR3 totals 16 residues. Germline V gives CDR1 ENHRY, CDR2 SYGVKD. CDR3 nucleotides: TGTGCCATCAGTACCGGACTAGCGATTAGTACAGATACGCAGTATTTT. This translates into CAISTGLAISTDTQYF.

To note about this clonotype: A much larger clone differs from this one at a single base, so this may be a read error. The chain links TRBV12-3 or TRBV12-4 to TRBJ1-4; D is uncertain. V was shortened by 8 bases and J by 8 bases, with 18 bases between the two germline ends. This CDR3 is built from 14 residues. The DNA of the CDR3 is TGTGCCAGCGGACCTACAGCGGGCGGGGAAAAACTGTTTTTT. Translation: CASGPTAGGEKLFF.

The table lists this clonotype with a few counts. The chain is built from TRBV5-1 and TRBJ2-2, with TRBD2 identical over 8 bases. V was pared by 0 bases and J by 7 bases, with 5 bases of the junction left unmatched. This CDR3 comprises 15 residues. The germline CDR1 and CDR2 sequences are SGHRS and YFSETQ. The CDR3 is CASSLAGLVNGELFF. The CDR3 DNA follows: TGCGCCAGCAGCTTGGCGGGACTAGTAAACGGGGAGCTGTTTTTT.